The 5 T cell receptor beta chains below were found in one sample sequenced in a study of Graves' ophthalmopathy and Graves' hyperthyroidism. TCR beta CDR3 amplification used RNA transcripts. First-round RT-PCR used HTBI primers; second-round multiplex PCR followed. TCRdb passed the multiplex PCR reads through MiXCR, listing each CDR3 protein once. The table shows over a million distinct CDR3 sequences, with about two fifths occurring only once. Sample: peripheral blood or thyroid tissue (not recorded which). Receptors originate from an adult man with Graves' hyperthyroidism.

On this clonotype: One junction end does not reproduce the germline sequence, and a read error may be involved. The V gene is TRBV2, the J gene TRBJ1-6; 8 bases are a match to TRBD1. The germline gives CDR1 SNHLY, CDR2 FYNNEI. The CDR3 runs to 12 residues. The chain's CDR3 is CASRRQGTNAQF. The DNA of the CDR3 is TGTGCCAGCAGACGACAGGGGACGAACGCGCAATTT.

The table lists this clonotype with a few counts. CDR3 residues: CASAAGSITNEKLFF. The CDR3, as DNA: TGCGCCAGCGCCGCGGGGAGTATAACCAATGAAAAACTGTTTTTT. This sequence joins TRBV5-1 and TRBJ1-4; D gene uncertain. Germline V lookup: CDR1 SGHRS, CDR2 YFSETQ. The V gene lost 7 bases and the J gene lost 5 bases, with 18 bases spanning the gap. The CDR3 spans 15 residues.

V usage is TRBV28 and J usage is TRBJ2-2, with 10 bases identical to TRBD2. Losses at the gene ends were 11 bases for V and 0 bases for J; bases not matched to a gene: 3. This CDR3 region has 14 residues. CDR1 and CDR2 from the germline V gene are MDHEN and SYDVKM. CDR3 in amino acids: CASGLATNTGELFF. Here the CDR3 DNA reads TGTGCCTCGGGACTAGCGACGAACACCGGGGAGCTGTTTTTT.

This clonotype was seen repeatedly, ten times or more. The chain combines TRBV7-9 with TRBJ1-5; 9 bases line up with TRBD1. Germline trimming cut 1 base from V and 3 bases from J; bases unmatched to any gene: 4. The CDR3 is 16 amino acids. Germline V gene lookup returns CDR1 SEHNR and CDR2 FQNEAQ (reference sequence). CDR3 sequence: CASSLGGQGTNQPQHF. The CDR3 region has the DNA TGTGCCAGCAGCTTAGGGGGACAGGGTACCAATCAGCCCCAGCATTTT.

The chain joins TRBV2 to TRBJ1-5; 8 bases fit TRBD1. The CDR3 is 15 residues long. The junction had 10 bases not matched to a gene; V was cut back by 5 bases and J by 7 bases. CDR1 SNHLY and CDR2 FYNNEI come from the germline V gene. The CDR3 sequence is CASSKGPQGAQPQHF. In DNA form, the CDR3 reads TGTGCCAGCAGTAAGGGACCGCAGGGGGCCCAGCCCCAGCATTTT.